This T cell receptor (beta chain) was retrieved from a study of T and B cells in COVID-19 patients. For the study at large: Of about 20 active-infection patients, approximately 18 carried comorbidities linked to unfavorable COVID-19 outcome.

The CDR3 spans 15 residues. Germline assignment: CDR1 SGHDN and CDR2 FVKESK. The V gene lost 4 bases and the J gene lost 8 bases, with 17 bases spanning the gap. TRB rearrangements were amplified by multiplex PCR with BIOMED2 TRB-A/B primers. TCRdb reanalysed the multiplex PCR reads using MiXCR and keeps one entry per CDR3 protein. The sample comprises over 3,500 distinct CDR3 sequences, about a quarter of which are singletons, and about 23% rests with the top ten. From blood, about 240-550 ng of genomic DNA served as TRB template. Sequencing input: blood. The clonotype originates from a human donor with active COVID-19. The gene calls are TRBV14 and TRBJ1-4; D not resolved. The CDR3: CASSPRHGGGEKLFF. As DNA, the CDR3 is TGTGCCAGCAGCCCACGACACGGCGGAGGCGAAAAACTGTTTTTT.